The rows below give T cell receptor beta chains drawn from one sample of a study of T cell clonotyping in hematopoietic cell transplantation. This table comes from immunoSEQ multiplex PCR, and its TCRdb copy is limited to in-frame clones, with some not included. The profile covers some 18,000 clones, with roughly 82% appearing a single time and approximately 8.4% taken by the ten largest. This sample comprised peripheral blood mononuclear cells, obtained before stem cell transplant. The receptors come from a man in his fifties or sixties with acute myeloid leukemia. Some clones in this sample may be carry-over from other donors' samples. Both conserved end residues are part of each CDR3. D genes are given only for firm matches. Rows may omit the clone size; those that give it use once, few, many or a size class.

abundance,d_gene,v_gene,j_gene,CDR3nt,CDR3aa
.,.,TRBV7-9,TRBJ2-7,TGTGCCAGCAGCTTGGAGGGGTCGACCTACGAGCAGTACTTC,CASSLEGSTYEQYF
.,TRBD2,TRBV2,TRBJ2-1,TGTGCCAGCAGTGAACCGGAGGCGGGACTAGCGGGGGGTTACTACAATGAGCAGTTCTTC,CASSEPEAGLAGGYYNEQFF
.,.,TRBV5-6,TRBJ2-1,TGTGCCAGCAGCTCGGACATTTACAATGAGCAGTTCTTC,CASSSDIYNEQFF
.,.,TRBV6-5,TRBJ1-2,TGTGCCAGCATCGCAGGGTCTAACTATGGCTACACCTTC,CASIAGSNYGYTF
.,TRBD1,TRBV7-9,TRBJ1-1,TGTGCCAGCAGCACCCGGGACAGGGGTTTCACTGAAGCTTTCTTT,CASSTRDRGFTEAFF
.,.,TRBV28,TRBJ1-1,TGTGCCACCGTCCTAGGAGCCGAAGCTTTCTTT,CATVLGAEAFF
.,.,TRBV19,TRBJ1-4,TGTGCCAGTGACCGCGGGGGTTCTAATGAAAAACTGTTTTTT,CASDRGGSNEKLFF
.,.,TRBV6-6,TRBJ1-6,TGTGCCAGCACCCCACAGGGCTCCTATAATTCACCCCTCCACTTT,CASTPQGSYNSPLHF
.,.,TRBV4-2,TRBJ2-3,TGTGCCAGCAGCCAATTACGTGGGGATACGCAGTATTTT,CASSQLRGDTQYF
.,TRBD1,TRBV9,TRBJ1-1,TGTGCCAGCAGCGTAGGACAGGGTGACACTGAAGCTTTCTTT,CASSVGQGDTEAFF
.,.,TRBV9,TRBJ2-3,TGTGCCAGCAGCGCAGGGCAGGGCGGCACAGATACGCAGTATTTT,CASSAGQGGTDTQYF
.,.,TRBV6-1,TRBJ1-3,TGTGCGAGTGACTACGTGCCTGGAAACACCATATATTTT,CASDYVPGNTIYF
.,TRBD1,TRBV13,TRBJ1-1,TGTGCCAGCAGCGCCGGGACAGGGGGGCTTGAAGCTTTCTTT,CASSAGTGGLEAFF
.,.,TRBV9,TRBJ1-1,TGTGCCAGCAGCCTAGGGGGGATCCTAGAGAACACTGAAGCTTTCTTT,CASSLGGILENTEAFF
.,.,TRBV7-8,TRBJ2-1,TGTGCCAGCAGCTTAGGGCAGGAGTACAATGAGCAGTTCTTC,CASSLGQEYNEQFF
.,TRBD2,TRBV10-1,TRBJ2-4,TGCGCCAGCACCCGACTAGCGGGGGGCGTGAGAGCCAAAAACATTCAGTACTTC,CASTRLAGGVRAKNIQYF
.,TRBD1,TRBV7-2,TRBJ1-1,TGTGCCAGCAGCGATCCCGGGACAGGGGGTATCTCCAGGACTGAAGCTTTCTTT,CASSDPGTGGISRTEAFF
.,.,TRBV28,TRBJ1-1,TGTGCCAGCAGTACAGAACAGGGTGGTCGAAATGAAGCTTTCTTT,CASSTEQGGRNEAFF
few,.,TRBV27,TRBJ2-7,TGTGCCAGCAGTTTCGGTCAGGCAGGCTACGAGCAGTACTTC,CASSFGQAGYEQYF
.,.,TRBV6-1,TRBJ1-3,TGTGCCAGCACCCTGACGTCCCGCTCTGGAAACACCATATATTTT,CASTLTSRSGNTIYF
.,.,TRBV7-2,TRBJ1-2,TGTGCCAGCAGCTTATTGGGGGACGGCTACACCTTC,CASSLLGDGYTF
.,.,TRBV6-5,TRBJ2-7,TGTGCCAGCAGTGCAAGGGGGGGCCCCTACGAGCAGTACTTC,CASSARGGPYEQYF
once,.,TRBV5-1,TRBJ2-3,TGCGCCAGCAGCTTCGAAACAGGTGGGGTCGGAGATACGCAGTATTTT,CASSFETGGVGDTQYF
.,.,TRBV23-1,TRBJ1-4,TGCGCCAGCAGTCAATCGATTAAGGGACACCTCAGGGAAAAACTGTTTTTT,CASSQSIKGHLREKLFF
.,.,TRBV6-6,TRBJ1-3,TGTGCCAGCAGTGGGGGGCGGCCCCACTCTGGAAACACCATATATTTT,CASSGGRPHSGNTIYF
once,TRBD2,TRBV7-3,TRBJ2-2,TGTGCCAGCAGCGACACTAGCGGGGCGAACACCGGGGAGCTGTTTTTT,CASSDTSGANTGELFF
.,.,TRBV4-3,TRBJ2-3,TGCGCCAGCAGCCGGTCGCGAGGTGGGGATTCAGATACGCAGTATTTT,CASSRSRGGDSDTQYF
.,TRBD1,TRBV2,TRBJ1-5,TGTGCCAGCAGCAAGGGACAGGGTCATCAGCCCCAGCATTTT,CASSKGQGHQPQHF
.,TRBD1,TRBV6-6,TRBJ1-1,TGTGCCAGCAGTCACCCCCGGACAGGCCAGAACACTGAAGCTTTCTTT,CASSHPRTGQNTEAFF
few,.,TRBV19,TRBJ2-7,TGTGCCAGTAGTATCAATAGACGGCGCTCCTACGAGCAGTACTTC,CASSINRRRSYEQYF
.,.,TRBV6-5,TRBJ1-5,TGTGCCAGCAGTTACAGGGCAGGGAACCAGCCCCAGCATTTT,CASSYRAGNQPQHF
.,.,TRBV29-1,TRBJ1-4,TGCAGCGCGTCCGGACTTTCTCAAGGGGAAAAACTGTTTTTT,CSASGLSQGEKLFF
.,.,TRBV11-2,TRBJ1-3,TGTGCCAGCAGCTTGGAGAGGAACACCATATATTTT,CASSLERNTIYF
.,.,TRBV29-1,TRBJ1-1,TGCAGCGTTGTCGGGACAACGAACACTGAAGCTTTCTTT,CSVVGTTNTEAFF
once,.,TRBV27,TRBJ2-2,TGTGCCAGCAGTCCGTTGGGGAACACCGGGGAGCTGTTTTTT,CASSPLGNTGELFF
.,.,TRBV19,TRBJ2-2,TGTGCCGCCTCGGACGCGAACACCGGGGAGCTGTTTTTT,CAASDANTGELFF
.,.,TRBV6-5,TRBJ1-2,TGTGCCAGCAGACAGGGTTTAAACTATGGCTACACCTTC,CASRQGLNYGYTF
.,.,TRBV6-5,TRBJ1-2,TGTGCCAGCAGTTTCGAGGGCTATGGCTACACCTTC,CASSFEGYGYTF
.,TRBD1,TRBV6-5,TRBJ1-2,TGTGCCAGCACCTCGACAGGGGACTATGGCTACACCTTC,CASTSTGDYGYTF
once,TRBD1,TRBV5-4,TRBJ2-7,TGTGCCAGCAGCTTTGAGTCGGGACAGGGGGCGCGGGAGCAGTACTTC,CASSFESGQGAREQYF
.,.,TRBV2,TRBJ2-7,TGTGCCAGCAGGACCTGGGGTGCCCCTTCCTACGAGCAGTACTTC,CASRTWGAPSYEQYF
.,.,TRBV6-5,TRBJ2-1,TGTGCCAGCAGTTACGTTGGTGAGCAGTTCTTC,CASSYVGEQFF
.,.,TRBV19,TRBJ2-7,TGTGCCAGTAGTATCTCTCCGGTTTACGAGCAGTACTTC,CASSISPVYEQYF
.,.,TRBV27,TRBJ2-7,TGTGCCAGCAGTTTATCAGGGGGCTACGAGCAGTACTTC,CASSLSGGYEQYF
.,TRBD1,TRBV2,TRBJ1-4,TGTGCCAGCAGTTTGGGACAGGCCCTTGAAAAACTGTTTTTT,CASSLGQALEKLFF
.,TRBD1,TRBV10-3,TRBJ2-7,TGTGCCATAGGACAGGGTTCTCCCCCGCCTCTCGAGCAGTACTTC,CAIGQGSPPPLEQYF
.,TRBD1,TRBV11-2,TRBJ2-1,TGTGCCAGCAGCCTAATTAGGGACAGGGGAGACCTTCTGGAGCAGTTCTTC,CASSLIRDRGDLLEQFF
.,.,TRBV2,TRBJ2-1,TGTGCCAGCCGCGGACACCTTACCTCCTACAATGAGCAGTTCTTC,CASRGHLTSYNEQFF
.,.,TRBV19,TRBJ1-4,TGTGCCAGTAGTATAGGAGGGTGGGACTTCGAAAAACTGTTTTTT,CASSIGGWDFEKLFF
.,.,TRBV6-1,TRBJ2-3,TGTGCCAGCAGCCACCGGACTGGGGGCACAGATACGCAGTATTTT,CASSHRTGGTDTQYF
.,TRBD1,TRBV5-1,TRBJ1-6,TGCGCCAGCAGCTCGGCGGGGCAGGGGGCTTCCGTCTATAATTCACCCCTCCACTTT,CASSSAGQGASVYNSPLHF
.,.,TRBV10-3,TRBJ2-5,TGTGCCATCAGTGAGTCGATGAGGGTGAGGGAGACCCAGTACTTC,CAISESMRVRETQYF
.,.,TRBV7-6,TRBJ2-5,TGTGCCAGCAGCTCCCAAGAGACCCAGTACTTC,CASSSQETQYF
.,.,TRBV7-9,TRBJ2-5,TGTGCCAGCAGCCCCAGGCGGGGGCAGCTGAACCAAGAGACCCAGTACTTC,CASSPRRGQLNQETQYF
.,.,TRBV6-5,TRBJ1-3,TGTGCCAGCAACGCCGGGGGCCTCTCTGGAAACACCATATATTTT,CASNAGGLSGNTIYF
.,.,TRBV5-1,TRBJ2-5,TGCGCCAGCAGCTTGGAACGACGGTACCAAGAGACCCAGTACTTC,CASSLERRYQETQYF